The following is a TCR beta chain sequence with its context. Its specificity is not known. This sample is drawn from a study of cytomegalovirus exposure and HLA in healthy donors. General study points: Reports credit the classifier with highly specific, highly sensitive diagnosis of cytomegalovirus status. Common viral pathogens (according to a later analysis) appeared linked to several of the most significant clusters. Presence/absence analysis assumed near-uniform sequencing depth across donors.

The primer mix had 60 Vbeta and 13 Jbeta primers. Profiled with immunoSEQ multiplex PCR; TCRdb holds only in-frame clones, not every one. This sample has fewer than 200,000 clones, with approximately 84% found just once. The CDR3 covers 15 residues. With 3 bases clipped from V and 5 bases from J, the junction kept 6 bases outside the gene matches. CDR1 is MGHDK, CDR2 SYGVNS, per germline. The TCR originated in a man aged 25 to 45 in good health and CMV-seropositive. The material sequenced was PBMCs. This chain links TRBV25-1 with TRBJ2-2, with 7 bases aligning to TRBD1. The CDR3 DNA reads as TGTGCCAGCAGTGATCCTCGACAGGGTACCGGGGAGCTGTTTTTT. It is translated as CASSDPRQGTGELFF.